This T cell receptor (beta chain) stems from a study of T cells in localized non-small cell lung cancer. Study conclusions and caveats: Uninvolved adjacent lung had more T cell clonality than any other tissue, topping tumor. When the top 100 tumor clones were examined, a median approximately 60 of them also appeared in the adjacent lung, which was paired and uninvolved.

Sequencing used immunoSEQ multiplex PCR; TCRdb keeps in-frame clones, though not all of them. The sample records over 25,000 clones, less than 95% being singletons. This CDR3 comprises 16 residues. The germline V gene encodes CDR1 SGHRS and CDR2 YFSETQ. The trim removed 4 bases at V and 2 bases at J, leaving 10 bases unmatched. On this clone: As yet, its antigen is unknown.

This chain uses TRBV5-1 with TRBJ2-3, with 7 bases identical to TRBD1. The source of this sequence is a woman aged 35-75 years with stage I lung adenocarcinoma. Sequencing was performed on peripheral blood, taken before any cancer treatment. The CDR3 is CASSPYRQGNTDTQYF. The CDR3 bases are TGCGCCAGCAGCCCGTACCGACAGGGAAACACAGATACGCAGTATTTT.